The clone carrying this TCR beta chain was observed many times. These data come from a study of T-cell reconstitution after alpha-beta-depleted transplantation in children. Unique molecular identifiers were used in preparing the TCRbeta library. In TCRdb, the PCR reads were re-called with MiXCR into one record per CDR3 protein. This table holds some 600,000 distinct CDR3 sequences, roughly 17% found once. The germline V and J ends were trimmed by 6 bases and 5 bases, with 12 bases remaining between them. Germline CDR1 is SQVTM and CDR2 is ANQGSEA. The CDR3 is 12 amino acids. The sample here was PBMCs from the stem cell graft donor, taken from the stem cell graft. The V and J genes are TRBV29-1 and TRBJ2-3; D is ambiguous. This sequence was found in a human donor who donated a stem cell graft to a child with acute myeloid leukemia. Here the CDR3 reads CSVGEVIDTQYF. The CDR3 nucleotides read TGCAGCGTAGGAGAGGTAATAGATACGCAGTATTTT.